This TCR beta chain was sequenced for a study of T cells in Graves' hyperthyroidism and ophthalmopathy. Regarding the study as a whole: Most clonotypes expanded in thyroid above 0.001 were likewise present in blood.

It was RNA transcripts that yielded the amplified TCR beta CDR3 regions. The HTBI set primed first-round TCR CDR3 RT-PCR. TCRdb recomputed calls from the multiplex PCR reads with MiXCR, one row per CDR3 protein. The sample shows 400,000 to 500,000 distinct CDR3 sequences, around 13% of them seen only once. The sample holds many counts of this clonotype. Its antigen remains unidentified. This receptor was obtained from a young woman with Graves' hyperthyroidism. The sequenced sample was blood.

The DNA for the CDR3 is TGTGCCATTGGGACTAGCGGAAACACCGGGGAGCTGTTTTTT. Residues: CAIGTSGNTGELFF. The rearrangement links TRBV2 to TRBJ2-2; 11 nucleotides match TRBD2. Germline V gene sequence: CDR1 SNHLY, CDR2 FYNNEI. Germline trimming cut 10 bases from V and 2 bases from J; bases unmatched to any gene: 3. The length of the CDR3 is 14 residues.